Each of the 15 T cell receptor beta chains below was sequenced from the same sample in a study of persistence of HIV-infected CD4 T cells. Cells were stimulated with CMV-infected fibroblast lysates at about 9.4 ug/mL. Memory cells lacking CD40L and CD69 with high CD45RO were sorted. This was the immunoSEQ version 4 assay in survey mode. TCRdb keeps only in-frame clones here, not all; method: immunoSEQ multiplex PCR. The data show 35,000 to 40,000 clones, with 80% seen just once and approximately 1.6% held by the top ten. Their recognized antigens are unknown. The sequences come from CD4+ T cells sorted from PBMCs after roughly 18-hour stimulation, collected from a patient who received antiretroviral therapy. The origin of the receptors is an adult man with HIV who was CMV-seropositive.

This chain connects TRBV7-2 to TRBJ2-1, with 12 bases that match TRBD2. V trimming: 6 bases; J trimming: 3 bases; junction bases outside the gene matches: 3. The CDR3 length is 15 residues. Germline CDR1 and CDR2: SGHTA and FQGNSA. The CDR3 region is CASRPTSGGYNEQFF. In nucleotides, the CDR3 is TGTGCCAGCAGGCCGACTAGCGGGGGCTACAATGAGCAGTTCTTC.

V is TRBV6-6 and J is TRBJ2-1; the D is unclear. V gave up 1 base and J gave up 0 bases, with 7 bases separating them. CDR1 MNHNY and CDR2 SVGAGI come from the germline V gene (reference sequence). This CDR3 comprises 15 residues. DNA of the CDR3: TGTGCCAGCAGTTACTTTGAGAGCTCCTACAATGAGCAGTTCTTC. As protein: CASSYFESSYNEQFF.

This chain joins TRBV7-9 and TRBJ2-3; 9 bases are a match to TRBD1. This CDR3 region has 15 residues. In germline, CDR1 is SEHNR, CDR2 FQNEAQ (reference sequence). V lost 2 bases, J lost 6 bases, and 6 bases stayed unmatched. The CDR3 loop is CASSLLGTGRDTQYF. For the CDR3, the DNA is TGTGCCAGCAGCTTATTGGGGACAGGGAGGGATACGCAGTATTTT. The complete variable domain, with remaining parts taken from reference TRBV7-9 and TRBJ2-3, reads DTGVSQNPRHKITKRGQNVTFRCDPISEHNRLYWYRQTLGQGPEFLTYFQNEAQLEKSRLLSDRFSAERPKGSFSTLEIQRTEQGDSAMYLCASSLLGTGRDTQYFGPGTRLTVL.

This clone was observed once. This chain links TRBV7-3 with TRBJ1-1; D call uncertain. Germline CDR1 and CDR2: SGHTA and FQGTGA. This CDR3 region has 13 residues. Trimming stripped 4 bases from V and 0 bases from J, with 6 bases between. The CDR3 reads CASSYSMNTEAFF. DNA of the CDR3: TGTGCCAGCAGCTACAGTATGAACACTGAAGCTTTCTTT.

The CDR3 spells CASSYGGRYEQYF. The CDR3 nucleotides read TGTGCCAGCAGTTACGGGGGGCGCTACGAGCAGTACTTC. The chain combines TRBV6-5 with TRBJ2-7; D may be TRBD1 or TRBD2 (6 bases each). Deletions cut 2 bases from V and 3 bases from J, with 8 bases between. The germline V gene has CDR1 MNHEY and CDR2 SVGAGI. This CDR3 is built from 13 residues.

The chain links TRBV2 to TRBJ2-1; TRBD2 might be the D (6 bases). The germline V gene encodes CDR1 SNHLY and CDR2 FYNNEI. Trimming pared 7 bases from V and 10 bases from J, leaving 26 bases between. The CDR3 length is 16 residues. CDR3 protein: CASTPGGHRSSEEQFF. The CDR3 bases are TGTGCCAGCACCCCTGGAGGGCACCGATCTTCGGAAGAGCAGTTCTTC.

The rearrangement joins TRBV18 to TRBJ1-5, with D hard to call. This CDR3 has 17 residues. V was shortened by 0 bases and J by 0 bases, with 12 bases between the two germline ends. In germline, CDR1 is KGHSH, CDR2 LQKENI. CDR3 loop: CASSPPGLVHSNQPQHF. The CDR3 DNA is TGTGCCAGCTCACCACCCGGACTCGTCCATAGCAATCAGCCCCAGCATTTT.

This chain links TRBV5-1 with TRBJ2-7; 11 bases fit TRBD1. With 0 bases clipped from V and 5 bases from J, the junction kept 10 bases outside the gene matches. This CDR3 has 17 residues. Germline V gives CDR1 SGHRS, CDR2 YFSETQ. CDR3 sequence (DNA): TGCGCCAGCAGCTTGGCCCCCTGGACAGGGGGCACGGACGAGCAGTACTTC. Translated, it gives CASSLAPWTGGTDEQYF.

The V and J genes are TRBV24-1 and TRBJ2-1, with D perhaps assigned TRBD1 or TRBD2 (6 bases each). The germline V gene has CDR1 KGHDR and CDR2 SFDVKD. The CDR3 consists of 16 residues. The V gene lost 9 bases and the J gene lost 10 bases, with 27 bases spanning the gap. The CDR3 is CATGGRSGSATGEQFF. Here the CDR3 DNA reads TGTGCCACCGGGGGTAGGAGCGGGTCGGCTACAGGGGAGCAGTTCTTC.

The V gene is TRBV27, the J gene TRBJ2-1; tentatively, D is TRBD1 or TRBD2 (6 bases each). Trimming cost V 3 bases and J 2 bases, with 14 bases left between them. CDR3 length: 16 residues. Germline loops: CDR1 MNHEY, CDR2 SMNVEV (reference sequence). The CDR3 DNA is TGTGCCAGCAGTTTTAGGGGGGATCCCCCCTACAATGAGCAGTTCTTC. As protein: CASSFRGDPPYNEQFF.

In its sample, this clone ranks as medium-sized. The chain couples TRBV6-5 to TRBJ2-4, with 11 bases identical to TRBD1. The CDR3 extends over 15 amino acids. With V trimmed by 5 bases and J by 5 bases, 5 bases remained unmatched. The germline V gene has CDR1 MNHEY and CDR2 SVGAGI. This CDR3 reads CASSPRTGGQNIQYF. For the CDR3, the DNA is TGTGCCAGCAGTCCCCGGACAGGGGGCCAAAACATTCAGTACTTC.

This chain joins TRBV7-9 and TRBJ1-1; the D is unclear. CDR3 size: 14 residues. The germline V gene encodes CDR1 SEHNR and CDR2 FQNEAQ (reference sequence). V was clipped by 3 bases and J by 1 base, with 9 bases between them. CDR3 sequence: CASSFGMANTEAFF. The CDR3 region has the DNA TGTGCCAGCAGCTTTGGGATGGCGAACACTGAAGCTTTCTTT.

This rearrangement joins TRBV5-4 to TRBJ2-1; 10 nucleotides match TRBD2. The length of the CDR3 is 15 residues. The trim removed 6 bases at V and 7 bases at J, leaving 10 bases unmatched. The germline gives CDR1 SGHNT, CDR2 YYREEE (reference sequence). DNA of the CDR3: TGTGCCAGCACCCGGCGAGAACTAGCGGGGAATGAGCAGTTCTTC. This translates into CASTRRELAGNEQFF.

V is TRBV6-5 and J is TRBJ2-7, with TRBD1 matching 9 bases. The V and J ends lost 6 bases and 4 bases, in that order; junction bases with no gene match: 4. Germline-derived CDR1 and CDR2 are MNHEY and SVGAGI. The CDR3 has 13 residues. CDR3 in amino acids: CASRGQGRYEQYF. CDR3 DNA sequence: TGTGCCAGCAGAGGACAGGGGCGATACGAGCAGTACTTC.

The genes are TRBV2 and TRBJ2-6; D may be TRBD1 or TRBD2 (6 bases each). The CDR3 is made up of 17 amino acids. Trimming left V 6 bases short and J 1 base short, with 16 bases between. Germline CDR1 reads SNHLY; CDR2 reads FYNNEI. This CDR3 is CASSWRGAQSGANVLTF. Here the CDR3 DNA reads TGTGCCAGCAGCTGGAGGGGGGCACAGTCTGGGGCCAACGTCCTGACTTTC.